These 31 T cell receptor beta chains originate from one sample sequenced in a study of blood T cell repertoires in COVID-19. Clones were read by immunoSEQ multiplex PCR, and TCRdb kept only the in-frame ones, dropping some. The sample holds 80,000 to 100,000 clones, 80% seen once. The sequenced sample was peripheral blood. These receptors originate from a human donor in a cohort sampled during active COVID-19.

The CDR3 is CSVRRSTDTQYF. The CDR3 nucleotides read TGCAGCGTCCGTCGGTCGACAGATACGCAGTATTTT. V is TRBV29-1 and J is TRBJ2-3; D gene ambiguous. V was trimmed by 6 bases and J by 3 bases, leaving 10 bases between them. Germline V CDR1 and CDR2: SQVTM, ANQGSEA. The length of the CDR3 is 12 residues.

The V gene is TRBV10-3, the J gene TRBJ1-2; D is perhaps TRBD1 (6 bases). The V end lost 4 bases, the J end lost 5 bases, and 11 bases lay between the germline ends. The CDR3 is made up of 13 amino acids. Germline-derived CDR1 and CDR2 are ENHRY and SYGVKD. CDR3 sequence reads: CAISGPGQYGYTF. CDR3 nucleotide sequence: TGTGCCATCAGTGGCCCCGGACAGTATGGCTACACCTTC.

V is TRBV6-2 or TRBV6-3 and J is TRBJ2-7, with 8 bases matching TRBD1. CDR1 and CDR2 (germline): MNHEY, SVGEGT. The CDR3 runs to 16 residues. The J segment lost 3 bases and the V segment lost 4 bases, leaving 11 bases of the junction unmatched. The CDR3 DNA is TGTGCCAGCAGTTCAATATTTTCGGGACAGGACTACGAGCAGTACTTC. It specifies CASSSIFSGQDYEQYF.

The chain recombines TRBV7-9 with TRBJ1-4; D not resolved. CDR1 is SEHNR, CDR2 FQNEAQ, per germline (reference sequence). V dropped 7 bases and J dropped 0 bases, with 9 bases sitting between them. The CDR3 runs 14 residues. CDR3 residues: CASTGLATNEKLFF. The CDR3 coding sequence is TGTGCCAGCACTGGGCTTGCAACTAATGAAAAACTGTTTTTT.

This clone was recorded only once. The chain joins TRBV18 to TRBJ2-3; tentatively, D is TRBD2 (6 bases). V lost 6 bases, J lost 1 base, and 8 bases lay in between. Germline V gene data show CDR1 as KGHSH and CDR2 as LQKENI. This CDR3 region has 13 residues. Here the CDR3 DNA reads TGTGCCAGCTCGAGACTAGGCACAGATACGCAGTATTTT. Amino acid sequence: CASSRLGTDTQYF.

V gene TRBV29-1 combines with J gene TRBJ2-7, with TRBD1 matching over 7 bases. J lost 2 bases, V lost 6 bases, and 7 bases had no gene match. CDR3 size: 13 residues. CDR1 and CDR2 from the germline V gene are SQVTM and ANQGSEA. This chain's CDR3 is CSVRDSGAYEQYF. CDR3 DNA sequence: TGCAGCGTCCGGGACAGCGGAGCCTACGAGCAGTACTTC.

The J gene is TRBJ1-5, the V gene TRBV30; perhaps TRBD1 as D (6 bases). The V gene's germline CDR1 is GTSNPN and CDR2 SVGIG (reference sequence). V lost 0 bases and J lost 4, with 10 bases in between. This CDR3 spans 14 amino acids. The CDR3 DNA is TGTGCCTGGAGTGTACGCACAGGGAATCAGCCCCAGCATTTT. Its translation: CAWSVRTGNQPQHF.

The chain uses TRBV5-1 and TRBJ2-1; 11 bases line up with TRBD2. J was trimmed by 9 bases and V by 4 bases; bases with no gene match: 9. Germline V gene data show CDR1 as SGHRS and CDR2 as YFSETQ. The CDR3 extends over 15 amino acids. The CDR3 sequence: CASSPLAGGQGEQFF. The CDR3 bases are TGCGCCAGCAGCCCCCTAGCGGGAGGTCAGGGTGAGCAGTTCTTC.

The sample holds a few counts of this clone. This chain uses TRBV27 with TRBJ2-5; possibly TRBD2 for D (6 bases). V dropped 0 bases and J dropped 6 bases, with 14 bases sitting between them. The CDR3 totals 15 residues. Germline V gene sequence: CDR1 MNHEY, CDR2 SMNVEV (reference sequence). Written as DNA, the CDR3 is TGTGCCAGCAGTTTATCTAGCGGAACTGTTAAGACCCAGTACTTC. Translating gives CASSLSSGTVKTQYF.

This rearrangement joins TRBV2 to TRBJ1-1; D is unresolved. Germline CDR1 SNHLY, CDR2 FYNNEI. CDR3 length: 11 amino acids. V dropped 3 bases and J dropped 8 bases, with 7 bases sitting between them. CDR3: CASSEAAEAFF. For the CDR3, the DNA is TGTGCCAGCAGTGAGGCAGCGGAAGCTTTCTTT.

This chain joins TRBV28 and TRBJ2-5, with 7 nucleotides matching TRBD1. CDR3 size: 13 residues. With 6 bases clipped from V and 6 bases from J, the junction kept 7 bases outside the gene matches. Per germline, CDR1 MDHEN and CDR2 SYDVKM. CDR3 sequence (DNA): TGTGCCAGCAGCCTAGGGGGCCCTAAGACCCAGTACTTC. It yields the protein CASSLGGPKTQYF. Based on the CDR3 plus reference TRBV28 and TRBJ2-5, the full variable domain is DVKVTQSSRYLVKRTGEKVFLECVQDMDHENMFWYRQDPGLGLRLIYFSYDVKMKEKGDIPEGYSVSREKKERFSLILESASTNQTSMYLCASSLGGPKTQYFGPGTRLLVL.

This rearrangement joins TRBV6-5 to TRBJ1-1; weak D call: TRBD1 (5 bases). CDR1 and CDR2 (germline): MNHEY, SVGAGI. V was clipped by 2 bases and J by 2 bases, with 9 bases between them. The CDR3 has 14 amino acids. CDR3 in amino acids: CASSYRQSNTEAFF. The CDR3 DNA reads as TGTGCCAGCAGTTACCGACAGAGTAACACTGAAGCTTTCTTT.

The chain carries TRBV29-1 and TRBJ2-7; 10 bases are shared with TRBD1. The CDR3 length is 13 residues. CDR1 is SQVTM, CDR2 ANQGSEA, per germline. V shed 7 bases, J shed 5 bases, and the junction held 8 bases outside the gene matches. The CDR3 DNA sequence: TGCAGCGCCGAGGGACAGGGGAGTAACGAGCAGTACTTC. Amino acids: CSAEGQGSNEQYF.

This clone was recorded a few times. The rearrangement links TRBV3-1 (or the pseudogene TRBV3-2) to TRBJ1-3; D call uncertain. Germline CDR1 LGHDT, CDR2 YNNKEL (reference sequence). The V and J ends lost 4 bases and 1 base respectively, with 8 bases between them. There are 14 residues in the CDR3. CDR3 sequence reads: CASSPGSSGNTIYF. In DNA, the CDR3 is TGTGCCAGCAGCCCGGGATCTTCTGGAAACACCATATATTTT.

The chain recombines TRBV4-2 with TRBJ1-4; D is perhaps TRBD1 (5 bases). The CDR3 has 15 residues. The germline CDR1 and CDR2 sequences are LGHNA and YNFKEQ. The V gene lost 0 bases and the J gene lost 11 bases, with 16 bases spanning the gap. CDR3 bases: TGTGCCAGCAGCCAAGAGAGGGGAGGGGCAAGGAAACTGTTTTTT. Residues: CASSQERGGARKLFF.

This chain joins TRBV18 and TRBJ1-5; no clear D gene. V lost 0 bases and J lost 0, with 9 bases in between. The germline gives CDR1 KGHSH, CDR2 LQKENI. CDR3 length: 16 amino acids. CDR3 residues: CASSPPTSNSNQPQHF. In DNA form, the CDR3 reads TGTGCCAGCTCACCACCGACTTCTAATAGCAATCAGCCCCAGCATTTT.

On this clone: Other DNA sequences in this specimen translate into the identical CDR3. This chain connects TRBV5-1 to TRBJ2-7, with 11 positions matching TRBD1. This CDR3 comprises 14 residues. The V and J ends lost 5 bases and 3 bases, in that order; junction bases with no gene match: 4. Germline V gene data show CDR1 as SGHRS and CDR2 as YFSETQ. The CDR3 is CASRSGTGGYEQYF. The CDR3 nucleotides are TGCGCCAGCAGATCCGGGACAGGGGGCTACGAGCAGTACTTC.

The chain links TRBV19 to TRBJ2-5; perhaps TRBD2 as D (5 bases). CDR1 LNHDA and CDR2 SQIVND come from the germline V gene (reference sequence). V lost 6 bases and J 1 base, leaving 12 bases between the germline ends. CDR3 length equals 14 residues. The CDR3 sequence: CASSWRRAQETQYF. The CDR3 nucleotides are TGTGCCAGTAGCTGGAGGCGTGCCCAAGAGACCCAGTACTTC. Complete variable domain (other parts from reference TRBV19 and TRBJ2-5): DGGITQSPKYLFRKEGQNVTLSCEQNLNHDAMYWYRQDPGQGLRLIYYSQIVNDFQKGDIAEGYSVSREKKESFPLTVTSAQKNPTAFYLCASSWRRAQETQYFGPGTRLLVL.

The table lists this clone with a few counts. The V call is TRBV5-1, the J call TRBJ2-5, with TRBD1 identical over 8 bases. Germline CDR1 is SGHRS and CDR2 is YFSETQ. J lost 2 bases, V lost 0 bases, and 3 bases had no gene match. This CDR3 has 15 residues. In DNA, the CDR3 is TGCGCCAGCAGCTTGGTAACAGGGGGGCAAGAGACCCAGTACTTC. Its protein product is CASSLVTGGQETQYF.

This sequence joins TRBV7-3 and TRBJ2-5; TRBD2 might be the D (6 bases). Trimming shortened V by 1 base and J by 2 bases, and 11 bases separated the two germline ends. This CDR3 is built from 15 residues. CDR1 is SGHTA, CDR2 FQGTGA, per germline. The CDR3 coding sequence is TGTGCCAGCAGCTTAATTTTAGCGGATCAAGAGACCCAGTACTTC. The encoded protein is CASSLILADQETQYF.

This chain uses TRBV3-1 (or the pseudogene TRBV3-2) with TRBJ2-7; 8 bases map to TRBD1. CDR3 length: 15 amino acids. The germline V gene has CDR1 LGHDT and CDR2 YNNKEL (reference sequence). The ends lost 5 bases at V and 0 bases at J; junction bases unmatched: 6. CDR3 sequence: CASSYWDRTSYEQYF. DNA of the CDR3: TGTGCCAGCAGCTATTGGGACAGGACCTCCTACGAGCAGTACTTC.

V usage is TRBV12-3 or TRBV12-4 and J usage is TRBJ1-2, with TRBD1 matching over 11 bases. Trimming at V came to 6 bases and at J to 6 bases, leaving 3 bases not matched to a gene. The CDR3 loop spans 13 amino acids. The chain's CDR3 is CASRRTGGHGYTF. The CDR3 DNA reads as TGTGCCAGCAGGCGGACAGGGGGCCATGGCTACACCTTC.

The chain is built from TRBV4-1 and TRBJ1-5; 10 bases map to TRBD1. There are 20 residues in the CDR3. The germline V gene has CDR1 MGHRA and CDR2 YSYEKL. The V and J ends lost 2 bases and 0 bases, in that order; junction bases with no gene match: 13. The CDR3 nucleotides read TGCGCCAGCAGCCAAAGCCAACCCGGACAGGGGGTATATAGCAATCAGCCCCAGCATTTT. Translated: CASSQSQPGQGVYSNQPQHF.

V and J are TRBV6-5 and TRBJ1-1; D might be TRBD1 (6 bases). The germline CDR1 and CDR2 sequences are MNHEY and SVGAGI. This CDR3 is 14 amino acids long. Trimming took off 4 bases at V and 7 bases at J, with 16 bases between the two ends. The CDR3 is CASSLGQPTSEAFF. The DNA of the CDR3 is TGTGCCAGCAGTTTAGGACAGCCAACCAGTGAAGCTTTCTTT.

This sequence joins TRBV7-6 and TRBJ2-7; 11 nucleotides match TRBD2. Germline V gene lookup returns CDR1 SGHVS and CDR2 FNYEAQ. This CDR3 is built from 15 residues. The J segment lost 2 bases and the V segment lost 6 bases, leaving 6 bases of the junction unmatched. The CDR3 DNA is TGTGCCAGCAGGCCAACTAGCGGGGGAGCCTACGAGCAGTACTTC. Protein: CASRPTSGGAYEQYF.

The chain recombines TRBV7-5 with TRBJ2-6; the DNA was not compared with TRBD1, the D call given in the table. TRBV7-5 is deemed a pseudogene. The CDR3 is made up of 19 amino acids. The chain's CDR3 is CVRSPRTGGLKSGANVLTF. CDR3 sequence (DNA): TGTGTCAGAAGCCCCCGGACAGGGGGCCTCAAGAGCGGGGCCAACGTCCTGACTTTC.

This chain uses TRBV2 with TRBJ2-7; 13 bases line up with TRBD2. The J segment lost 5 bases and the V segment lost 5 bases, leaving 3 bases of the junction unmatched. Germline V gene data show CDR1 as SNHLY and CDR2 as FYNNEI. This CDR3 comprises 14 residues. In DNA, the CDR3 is TGTGCCAGCAGTTGGACTAGCGGGAGCAACGAGCAGTACTTC. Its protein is CASSWTSGSNEQYF.

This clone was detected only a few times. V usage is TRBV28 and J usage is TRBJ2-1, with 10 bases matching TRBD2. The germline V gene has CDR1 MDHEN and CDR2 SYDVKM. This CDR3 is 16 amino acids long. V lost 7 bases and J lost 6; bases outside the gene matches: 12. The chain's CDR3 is CASNLLTGTSANEQFF. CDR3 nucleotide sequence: TGTGCCAGCAATCTTTTGACCGGGACTAGCGCCAATGAGCAGTTCTTC.

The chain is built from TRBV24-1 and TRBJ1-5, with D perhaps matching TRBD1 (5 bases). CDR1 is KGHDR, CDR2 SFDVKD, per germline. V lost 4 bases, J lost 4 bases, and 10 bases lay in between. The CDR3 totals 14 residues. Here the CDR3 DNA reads TGTGCCACCAGTGACATACAGGCAAATCAGCCCCAGCATTTT. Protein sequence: CATSDIQANQPQHF.

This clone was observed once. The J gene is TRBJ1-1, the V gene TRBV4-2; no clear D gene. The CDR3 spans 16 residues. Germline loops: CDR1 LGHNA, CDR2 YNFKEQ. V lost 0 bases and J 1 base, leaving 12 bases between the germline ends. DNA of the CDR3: TGTGCCAGCAGCCAAGATATTGGAGGGCGGAACACTGAAGCTTTCTTT. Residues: CASSQDIGGRNTEAFF.

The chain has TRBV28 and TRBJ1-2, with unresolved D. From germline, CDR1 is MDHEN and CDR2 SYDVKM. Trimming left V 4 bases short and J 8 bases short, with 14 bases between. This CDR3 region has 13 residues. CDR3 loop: CASSSPLMQGYTF. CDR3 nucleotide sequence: TGTGCCAGCAGTTCCCCACTTATGCAAGGCTACACCTTC.